This T cell receptor beta chain is from a study of cytomegalovirus exposure and HLA in healthy donors. The PCR employed 60 Vbeta primers together with 13 Jbeta primers. Clones were sequenced by immunoSEQ multiplex PCR, and TCRdb holds only the in-frame ones, with some missing. The table shows approximately 150,000 clones, with roughly 80% occurring only once. This CDR3 contains 15 residues. Germline CDR1 reads LNHDA; CDR2 reads SQIVND (reference sequence). V gave up 1 base and J gave up 3 bases; unmatched junction bases: 3. The sequence derives from a woman in her 30s in good health and CMV-seropositive. The V call is TRBV19, the J call TRBJ2-7, with 10 bases fitting TRBD2. Sequenced input: PBMCs. The CDR3 region has the DNA TGTGCCAGTAGTATAGTGGCTAGCGGGGGCTACGAGCAGTACTTC. This encodes CASSIVASGGYEQYF. The full variable domain, rest sourced from reference TRBV19 and TRBJ2-7, is DGGITQSPKYLFRKEGQNVTLSCEQNLNHDAMYWYRQDPGQGLRLIYYSQIVNDFQKGDIAEGYSVSREKKESFPLTVTSAQKNPTAFYLCASSIVASGGYEQYFGPGTRLTVT.